The entry below gives a single TCR beta chain sequence along with its context. Trimming removed 2 bases at V and 5 bases at J, with 15 bases between. The V gene's germline CDR1 is ENHRY and CDR2 SYGVKD. CDR3 length: 16 residues. Sequenced by immunoSEQ multiplex PCR; TCRdb stores in-frame clones only, minus some. The data contain around 57,000 clones, approximately 91% of them singletons. This specimen belongs to a study of blood T cell repertoires in COVID-19. The clonotype comes from a man over 45 with acute or convalescent COVID-19. The rearrangement uses TRBV10-3 and TRBJ2-2; D is undetermined. Sequencing input: peripheral blood. CDR3 sequence reads: CAISEPRAAATGELFF. The DNA for the CDR3 is TGTGCCATCAGTGAGCCCCGCGCCGCGGCTACCGGGGAGCTGTTTTTT.